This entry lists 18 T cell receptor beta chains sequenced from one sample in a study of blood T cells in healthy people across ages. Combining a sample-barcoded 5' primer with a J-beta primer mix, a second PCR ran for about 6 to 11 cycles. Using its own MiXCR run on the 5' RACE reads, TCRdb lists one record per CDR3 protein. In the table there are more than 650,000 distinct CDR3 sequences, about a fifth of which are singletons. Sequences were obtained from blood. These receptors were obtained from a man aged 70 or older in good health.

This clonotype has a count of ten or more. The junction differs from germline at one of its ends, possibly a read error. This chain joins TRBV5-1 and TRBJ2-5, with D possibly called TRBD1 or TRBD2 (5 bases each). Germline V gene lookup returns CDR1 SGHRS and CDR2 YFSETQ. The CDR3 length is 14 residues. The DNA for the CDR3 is TGTGCCAGCAGCCTGGGGGACCGGGTGGAGACCCAGTACTTC. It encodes CASSLGDRVETQYF.

The CDR3 here is CASSSGGVSETQYF. Here the CDR3 DNA reads TGTGCCAGCAGTTCAGGGGGCGTGTCAGAGACCCAGTACTTC. The V and J genes are TRBV25-1 and TRBJ2-5; 8 positions match TRBD1. V gave up 5 bases and J gave up 4 bases; unmatched junction bases: 6. Germline V CDR1 and CDR2: MGHDK, SYGVNS. The CDR3 covers 14 residues.

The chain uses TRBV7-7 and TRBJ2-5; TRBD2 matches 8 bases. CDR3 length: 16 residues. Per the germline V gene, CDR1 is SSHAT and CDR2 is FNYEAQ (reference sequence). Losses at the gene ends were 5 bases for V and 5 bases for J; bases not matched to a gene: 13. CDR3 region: CASSPRAGGVSETQYF. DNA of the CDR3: TGTGCCAGCAGCCCCAGGGCGGGGGGCGTATCTGAGACCCAGTACTTC.

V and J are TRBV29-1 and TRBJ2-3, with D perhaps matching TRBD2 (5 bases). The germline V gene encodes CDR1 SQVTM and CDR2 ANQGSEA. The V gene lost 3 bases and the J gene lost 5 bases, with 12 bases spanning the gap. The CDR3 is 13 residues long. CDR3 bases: TGCAGCGTTGATCCGGGATATGGAGATACGCAGTATTTT. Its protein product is CSVDPGYGDTQYF.

In DNA, the CDR3 is TGTGCCACCAGTGATTCGGGCTACCCAAATGAGCAGTTCTTC. Encoded protein: CATSDSGYPNEQFF. The J gene is TRBJ2-1, the V gene TRBV24-1, with no clear D. Looked up from germline, CDR1 is KGHDR and CDR2 is SFDVKD. V lost 2 bases, J lost 7 bases, and 11 bases lay in between. The CDR3 runs to 14 residues.

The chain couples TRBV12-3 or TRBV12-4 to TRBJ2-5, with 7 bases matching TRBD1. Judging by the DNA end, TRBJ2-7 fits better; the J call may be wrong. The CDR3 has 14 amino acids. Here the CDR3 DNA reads TGTGCCAGCAGTCTAATGACAGGGCAATACGAGCAGTACTTC. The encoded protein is CASSLMTGQYEQYF.

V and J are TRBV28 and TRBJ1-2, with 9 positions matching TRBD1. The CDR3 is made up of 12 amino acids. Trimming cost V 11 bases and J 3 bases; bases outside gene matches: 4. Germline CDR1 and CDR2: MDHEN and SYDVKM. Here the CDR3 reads CACRDRDYGYTF. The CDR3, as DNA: TGTGCCTGCCGGGACAGGGACTATGGCTACACCTTC.

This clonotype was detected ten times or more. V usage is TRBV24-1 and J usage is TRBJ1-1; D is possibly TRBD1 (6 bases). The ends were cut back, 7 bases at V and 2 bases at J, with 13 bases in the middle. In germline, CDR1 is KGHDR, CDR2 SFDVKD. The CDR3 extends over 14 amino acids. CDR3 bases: TGTGCCACCAGGGCTACAGGGTTAAACACTGAAGCTTTCTTT. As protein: CATRATGLNTEAFF.

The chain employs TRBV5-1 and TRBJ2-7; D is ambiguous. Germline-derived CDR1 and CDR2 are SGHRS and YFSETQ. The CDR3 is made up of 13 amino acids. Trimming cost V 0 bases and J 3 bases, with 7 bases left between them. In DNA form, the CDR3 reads TGCGCCAGCAGCTTGGACCTCGTCTACGAGCAGTACTTC. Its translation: CASSLDLVYEQYF.

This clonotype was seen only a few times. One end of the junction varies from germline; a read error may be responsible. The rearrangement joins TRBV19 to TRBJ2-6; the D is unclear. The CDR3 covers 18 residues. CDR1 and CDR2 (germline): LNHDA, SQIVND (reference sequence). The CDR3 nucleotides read TGTGTCAGTAGTACTCCCGGACGGCGGCACGCTGGGGCCAACGTCCTGACTTTC. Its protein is CVSSTPGRRHAGANVLTF.

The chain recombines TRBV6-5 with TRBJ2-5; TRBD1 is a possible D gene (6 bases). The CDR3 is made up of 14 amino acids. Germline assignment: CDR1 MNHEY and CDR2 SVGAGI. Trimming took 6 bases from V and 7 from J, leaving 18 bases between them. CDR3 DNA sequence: TGTGCCAGCAGCCTTCGGACAGACGAAGGGACCCAGTACTTC. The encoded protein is CASSLRTDEGTQYF.

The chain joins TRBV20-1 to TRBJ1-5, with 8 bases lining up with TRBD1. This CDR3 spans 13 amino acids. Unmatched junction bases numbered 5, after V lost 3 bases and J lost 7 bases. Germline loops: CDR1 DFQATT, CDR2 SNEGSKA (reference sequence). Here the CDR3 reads CSASLDREQPQHF. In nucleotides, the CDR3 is TGCAGTGCTAGTTTGGACAGGGAGCAGCCCCAGCATTTT.

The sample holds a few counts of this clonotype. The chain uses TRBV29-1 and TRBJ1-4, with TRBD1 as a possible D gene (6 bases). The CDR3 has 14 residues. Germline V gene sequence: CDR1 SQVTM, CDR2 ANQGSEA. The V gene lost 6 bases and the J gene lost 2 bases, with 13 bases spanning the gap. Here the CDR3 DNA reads TGCAGCGTGGGCCTCACAGGGACTAATGAAAAACTGTTTTTT. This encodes CSVGLTGTNEKLFF.

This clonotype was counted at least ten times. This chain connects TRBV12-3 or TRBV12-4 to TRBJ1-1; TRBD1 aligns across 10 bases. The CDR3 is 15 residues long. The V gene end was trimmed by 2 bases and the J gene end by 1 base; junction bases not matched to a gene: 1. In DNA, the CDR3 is TGTGCCAGCAGTTTAAGGACAGGGGGGAACACTGAAGCTTTCTTT. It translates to CASSLRTGGNTEAFF.

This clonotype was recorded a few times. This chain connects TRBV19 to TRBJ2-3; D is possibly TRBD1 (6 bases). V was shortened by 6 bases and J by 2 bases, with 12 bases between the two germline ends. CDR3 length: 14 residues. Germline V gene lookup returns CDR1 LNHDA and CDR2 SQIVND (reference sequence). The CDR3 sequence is CASSPGHLTDTQYF. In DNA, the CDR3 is TGTGCCAGTAGCCCGGGACACCTCACAGATACGCAGTATTTT.

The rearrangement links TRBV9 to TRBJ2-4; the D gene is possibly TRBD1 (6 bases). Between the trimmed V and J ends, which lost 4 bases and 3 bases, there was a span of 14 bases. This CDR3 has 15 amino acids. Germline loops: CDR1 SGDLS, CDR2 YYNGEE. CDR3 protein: CASSHETGIKNIQYF. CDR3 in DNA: TGTGCCAGCAGCCATGAAACAGGGATCAAAAACATTCAGTACTTC.

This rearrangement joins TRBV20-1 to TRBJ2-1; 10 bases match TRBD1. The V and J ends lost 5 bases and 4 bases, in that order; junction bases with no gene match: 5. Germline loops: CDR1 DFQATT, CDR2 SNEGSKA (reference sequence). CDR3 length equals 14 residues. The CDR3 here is CSAGGTGVYNEQFF. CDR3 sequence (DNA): TGCAGTGCTGGGGGGACAGGGGTTTACAATGAGCAGTTCTTC.

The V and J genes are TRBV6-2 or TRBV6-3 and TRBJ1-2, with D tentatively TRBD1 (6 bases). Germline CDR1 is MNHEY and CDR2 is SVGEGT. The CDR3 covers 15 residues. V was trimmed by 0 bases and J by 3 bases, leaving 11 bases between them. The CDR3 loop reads CASSYSIPGDYGYTF. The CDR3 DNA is TGTGCCAGCAGTTACTCGATCCCAGGGGACTATGGCTACACCTTC.